The rows below give T cell receptor beta chains drawn from one sample of a study of blood T cell repertoires in COVID-19. The method was immunoSEQ multiplex PCR; TCRdb's version includes in-frame clones alone and lacks a portion of them. Of some 200,000 clones detected, around 82% appear once; the ten largest clones hold more than 4%. Sequencing was performed on PBMCs or T cells enriched from blood (not recorded which). These receptors all stem from a woman aged 55-70 years with acute COVID-19. The CDR3 runs from the conserved cysteine through the conserved F or W. D genes are given only for firm matches. Not all rows give a size; the values are once, few, many and, for expanded clones, a class.

j_call	clone_size	v_call	cdr3_length	d_call	cdr3_aa	cdr3_nt
TRBJ2-2	.	TRBV10-1	14	TRBD2	CASGLAGFTGELFF	TGCGCCAGCGGACTAGCGGGGTTCACCGGGGAGCTGTTTTTT
TRBJ2-2	.	TRBV5-5	14	TRBD1	CASRRDRGSGELFF	TGTGCCAGCAGACGGGACAGGGGTTCGGGGGAGCTGTTTTTT
TRBJ1-2	.	TRBV19	14	.	CASSINLDGYGYTF	TGTGCCAGTAGTATAAACCTAGACGGCTATGGCTACACCTTC
TRBJ1-6	many	TRBV5-5	15	.	CASSLEVGGSSPLHF	TGTGCCAGCAGCTTGGAGGTCGGGGGAAGTTCACCCCTCCACTTT
TRBJ2-1	few	TRBV4-1	15	TRBD2	CASSQASGAYNEQFF	TGCGCCAGCAGCCAAGCGAGCGGGGCCTACAATGAGCAGTTCTTC
TRBJ2-7	.	TRBV27	13	.	CASSLSRLGEQYF	TGTGCCAGCAGTTTATCGCGACTCGGGGAGCAGTACTTC
TRBJ2-4	.	TRBV5-8	15	.	CASSTDFLAKNIQYF	TGTGCCAGCAGCACGGACTTCTTGGCCAAAAACATTCAGTACTTC
TRBJ2-3	once	TRBV30	15	TRBD2	CAWSVGGVGGYTQYF	TGTGCCTGGAGTGTAGGTGGTGTGGGGGGGTATACGCAGTATTTT
TRBJ2-3	.	TRBV11-2	14	.	CASSLRNWGSLQYF	TGTGCCAGCAGCTTAAGGAATTGGGGCTCACTGCAGTATTTT
TRBJ1-2	.	TRBV5-1	13	.	CASSLEGLDGYTF	TGCGCCAGCAGCTTGGAGGGGCTGGATGGCTACACCTTC
TRBJ2-3	.	TRBV14	14	.	CASSLDYSADTQYF	TGTGCCAGCAGCCTGGACTATAGCGCAGATACGCAGTATTTT
TRBJ1-5	.	TRBV2	16	TRBD1	CASSEALQGADQPQHF	TGTGCCAGCAGTGAAGCGCTTCAGGGGGCCGATCAGCCCCAGCATTTT
TRBJ2-7	.	TRBV5-4	13	.	CASSGGKRYEQYF	TGTGCCAGCAGCGGGGGGAAACGCTACGAGCAGTACTTC
TRBJ1-4	.	TRBV7-2	15	.	CASSVQLTTNEKLFF	TGTGCCAGCAGCGTTCAACTAACAACTAATGAAAAACTGTTTTTT
TRBJ2-3	.	TRBV27	14	.	CASGQRVATDTQYF	TGTGCCAGTGGCCAGCGGGTGGCCACAGATACGCAGTATTTT
TRBJ1-1	.	TRBV10-2	14	.	CASSARRGNTEAFF	TGCGCCAGCAGTGCGAGACGGGGGAACACTGAAGCTTTCTTT
TRBJ1-2	.	TRBV19	13	TRBD1	CASSRGQIYGYTF	TGTGCCAGTAGTAGGGGACAGATCTATGGCTACACCTTC
TRBJ2-1	many	TRBV2	13	.	CASSEDSYNEQFF	TGTGCCAGCAGTGAGGACAGTTACAATGAGCAGTTCTTC
TRBJ1-2	few	TRBV10-1	13	TRBD1	CASSRDRNYGYTF	TGCGCCAGCAGCCGGGACAGGAACTATGGCTACACCTTC
TRBJ2-3	few	TRBV4-3	17	.	CASSQDPGDTQGDTQYF	TGCGCCAGCAGCCAAGATCCTGGCGATACGCAGGGGGATACGCAGTATTTT
TRBJ2-7	.	TRBV12-3/TRBV12-4	13	.	CASSLRGGNEQYF	TGTGCCAGCAGTTTAAGGGGGGGAAACGAGCAGTACTTC
TRBJ2-2	few	TRBV29-1	15	.	CSVTEGGRRPGELFF	TGCAGCGTTACGGAGGGTGGTAGACGGCCCGGGGAGCTGTTTTTT
TRBJ2-3	.	TRBV25-1	15	TRBD2	CASRIAGVPTDTQYF	TGTGCCAGCAGAATAGCGGGAGTGCCCACAGATACGCAGTATTTT
TRBJ1-1	.	TRBV28	14	.	CASSPPGSNTEAFF	TGTGCCAGCAGTCCCCCCGGTAGTAACACTGAAGCTTTCTTT
TRBJ1-6	.	TRBV5-6	14	TRBD1	CASSKGQPNSPLHF	TGTGCCAGCAGCAAGGGACAGCCGAATTCACCCCTCCACTTT
TRBJ1-1	.	TRBV9	14	TRBD1	CASTRGRDGPLAFF	TGTGCCAGCACGAGGGGGCGGGACGGGCCTTTGGCTTTCTTT
TRBJ2-5	.	TRBV12-5	15	.	CASGLVGKEEETQYF	TGTGCTAGTGGTTTGGTCGGGAAGGAAGAAGAGACCCAGTACTTC
TRBJ2-3	.	TRBV7-2	17	TRBD1	CASSLSGTGGPRGTQYF	TGTGCCAGCAGCTTATCCGGGACAGGGGGACCTCGGGGTACGCAGTATTTT
TRBJ2-5	.	TRBV5-1	14	.	CASSLAEGGETQYF	TGCGCCAGCAGCTTGGCTGAGGGGGGGGAGACCCAGTACTTC
TRBJ2-5	.	TRBV6-2/TRBV6-3	14	TRBD2	CASSSPKGGETQYF	TGTGCCAGCAGTTCCCCGAAGGGAGGGGAGACCCAGTACTTC
TRBJ1-1	.	TRBV2	13	.	CASSESDTPKAFF	TGTGCCAGCAGTGAATCCGACACACCTAAAGCTTTCTTT